In this sample, the clone carrying this T cell receptor (beta chain) turned up a few times. Its antigen is still unknown. The CDR3 runs 14 residues. CDR1 and CDR2 (germline): SGHDT, YYEEEE. Unmatched junction bases numbered 9, after V lost 4 bases and J lost 6 bases. The data originate from a study of cytomegalovirus exposure and HLA in healthy donors. Study-wide findings and caveats: It was shown in a later analysis that HLA-associated TCR beta chains were more clonally expanded than other, equally common chains. Indistinguishable V segments such as TRBV6-2 and TRBV6-3 were excluded. In a later analysis, CMV-associated beta chains were mostly HLA-associated, it appeared. Later work associated roughly 15,000 TCR beta sequences with HLA alleles at 0.05 false discovery rate.

The PCR used 60 Vbeta and 13 Jbeta primers. The repertoire was sequenced with immunoSEQ multiplex PCR; TCRdb's copy has only in-frame clones and lacks some. The table lists around 150,000 clones, around 63% of them singletons. The sequenced sample was PBMCs. This clonotype was sampled from a woman younger than 35 in good health and CMV-seropositive. V and J are TRBV5-6 and TRBJ2-7, with 8 bases identical to TRBD1. The CDR3 spells CASSLGQGASEQYF. The CDR3 DNA is TGTGCCAGCAGCCTAGGACAGGGCGCGAGCGAGCAGTACTTC.